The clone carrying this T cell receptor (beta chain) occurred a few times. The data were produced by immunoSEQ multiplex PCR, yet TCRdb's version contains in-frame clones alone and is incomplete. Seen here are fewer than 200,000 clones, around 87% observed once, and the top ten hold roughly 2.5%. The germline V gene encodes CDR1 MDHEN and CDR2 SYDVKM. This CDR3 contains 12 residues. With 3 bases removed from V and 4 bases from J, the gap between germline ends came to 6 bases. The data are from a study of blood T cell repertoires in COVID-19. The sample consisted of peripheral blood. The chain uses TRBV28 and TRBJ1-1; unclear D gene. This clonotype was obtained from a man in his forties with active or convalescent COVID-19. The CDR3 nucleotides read TGTGCCAGCAGTTTTGGAGGCACTGAAGCTTTCTTT. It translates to CASSFGGTEAFF.